These 16 T cell receptor beta chains came from one sample sequenced in a study of T cell responses to AZD1222 COVID-19 vaccine. Libraries were prepared by immunoSEQ multiplex PCR; TCRdb keeps only in-frame clonotypes and omits some of them. This sample yields 65,000 to 70,000 clones, of which roughly 83% are seen a single time; 20% to 25% belongs to the top ten. This sample comprised peripheral blood, obtained 28 days after the second AZD1222 dose. The receptors shown here come from an adult who received the AZD1222 COVID-19 vaccine.

This chain connects TRBV3-1 (or the pseudogene TRBV3-2) to TRBJ2-5; D is perhaps TRBD2 (6 bases). The V and J ends lost 0 bases and 6 bases respectively, with 8 bases between them. The CDR3 runs 13 residues. Germline V gene sequence: CDR1 LGHDT, CDR2 YNNKEL (reference sequence). CDR3 loop: CASSQEGGKTQYF. DNA for the CDR3: TGTGCCAGCAGCCAAGAGGGGGGAAAGACCCAGTACTTC.

The chain uses TRBV5-1 and TRBJ2-2; TRBD2 agrees at 7 bases. With 1 base clipped from V and 1 base from J, the junction kept 4 bases outside the gene matches. Looked up from germline, CDR1 is SGHRS and CDR2 is YFSETQ. This CDR3 comprises 16 residues. The CDR3 reads CASSLIERGNTGELFF. In DNA, the CDR3 is TGCGCCAGCAGCTTGATCGAGCGGGGGAACACCGGGGAGCTGTTTTTT.

The J gene is TRBJ1-4, the V gene TRBV7-9; possibly TRBD1 for D (6 bases). This CDR3 contains 12 residues. The germline CDR1 and CDR2 sequences are SEHNR and FQNEAQ (reference sequence). V shed 3 bases and J shed 8 bases, with 7 bases lying between them. The CDR3 here is CASSFRGEKLFF. In DNA, the CDR3 is TGTGCCAGCAGCTTCAGGGGAGAAAAACTGTTTTTT.

V usage is TRBV12-3 or TRBV12-4 and J usage is TRBJ2-3; tentatively, D is TRBD2 (5 bases). The CDR3 contains 12 residues. V lost 4 bases to trimming and J lost 6 bases, with 8 bases between them. CDR3 amino acids: CASSWTVDTQYF. DNA for the CDR3: TGTGCCAGCAGTTGGACTGTTGATACGCAGTATTTT.

For the CDR3, the DNA is TGCGCCAGCAGCCCGGGGGGGGCCGGGACCAACACTGAAGCTTTCTTT. Its protein is CASSPGGAGTNTEAFF. The rearrangement uses TRBV5-1 and TRBJ1-1, with D perhaps TRBD1 (6 bases). The CDR3 runs 16 residues. V was cut by 4 bases and J by 2 bases, with 18 bases left in between. Per germline, CDR1 SGHRS and CDR2 YFSETQ.

The genes are TRBV28 and TRBJ2-7, with a tentative D call TRBD1 (5 bases). The CDR3 length is 14 residues. Germline assignment: CDR1 MDHEN and CDR2 SYDVKM. V dropped 2 bases and J dropped 2 bases, with 10 bases sitting between them. The CDR3 is CASSLVGATYEQYF. For the CDR3, the DNA is TGTGCCAGCAGTTTAGTTGGGGCCACCTACGAGCAGTACTTC. The variable domain in full, with the rest retrieved from reference TRBV28 and TRBJ2-7, is DVKVTQSSRYLVKRTGEKVFLECVQDMDHENMFWYRQDPGLGLRLIYFSYDVKMKEKGDIPEGYSVSREKKERFSLILESASTNQTSMYLCASSLVGATYEQYFGPGTRLTVT.

This clone was found once. The genes are TRBV6-1 and TRBJ1-2; D not certain. V lost 1 base to trimming and J lost 4 bases, with 4 bases between them. The CDR3 consists of 12 residues. The germline gives CDR1 MNHNS, CDR2 SASEGT. CDR3 sequence (DNA): TGTGCCAGCAGTGAAGTCGGCTATGGCTACACCTTC. Translated, it gives CASSEVGYGYTF.

A note on this clone: The junction shows a germline mismatch at one end, possibly a read error. V is TRBV6-5 and J is TRBJ1-1; no clear D. The CDR3 length is 11 residues. Germline V gene lookup returns CDR1 MNHEY and CDR2 SVGAGI. The CDR3 is CVVGMNTEAFF. In nucleotides, the CDR3 is TGCGTAGTGGGAATGAACACTGAAGCTTTCTTT.

The chain couples TRBV7-9 to TRBJ2-7; 8 bases map to TRBD1. V lost 5 bases, J lost 5 bases, and 2 bases stayed unmatched. The CDR3 extends over 12 amino acids. CDR1 is SEHNR and CDR2 is FQNEAQ in the germline V gene (reference sequence). The CDR3 DNA follows: TGTGCCAGCAGCCGGACAGGGAACGAGCAGTACTTC. Protein: CASSRTGNEQYF.

J is TRBJ2-7 and V is TRBV3-1 (or the pseudogene TRBV3-2), with D possibly being TRBD1 or TRBD2 (6 bases each). Looked up from germline, CDR1 is LGHDT and CDR2 is YNNKEL (reference sequence). This CDR3 is built from 12 residues. V gave up 3 bases and J gave up 12 bases, with 15 bases separating them. CDR3 loop: CASSQGGGRSYF. DNA for the CDR3: TGTGCCAGCAGCCAGGGTGGGGGGCGGTCGTACTTC.

The gene calls are TRBV6-5 and TRBJ1-2; TRBD1 matches 10 bases. The CDR3 runs 16 residues. Trimming removed 2 bases from V and 4 bases from J; junction bases left unmatched: 7. Germline-derived CDR1 and CDR2 are MNHEY and SVGAGI. The chain's CDR3 is CASSYIRTGGGYGYTF. Written as DNA, the CDR3 is TGTGCCAGCAGTTACATCCGGACAGGGGGTGGCTATGGCTACACCTTC.

The chain carries TRBV9 and TRBJ2-7; D perhaps matches TRBD1 (6 bases). Trimming cost V 3 bases and J 3 bases, with 16 bases left between them. Germline CDR1 and CDR2: SGDLS and YYNGEE. The CDR3 length is 15 residues. The CDR3 is CASSGGGSSLYEQYF. The CDR3, as DNA: TGTGCCAGCAGCGGAGGGGGATCCAGCCTCTACGAGCAGTACTTC.

The chain joins TRBV6-5 to TRBJ2-5; a possible D gene is TRBD1 (6 bases). The CDR3 runs to 15 residues. V was cut by 2 bases and J by 5 bases, with 15 bases left in between. CDR1 MNHEY and CDR2 SVGAGI come from the germline V gene. The CDR3 spells CASSYGLGGPETQYF. The CDR3 DNA is TGTGCCAGCAGTTACGGGCTAGGGGGACCTGAGACCCAGTACTTC.

The chain couples TRBV5-1 to TRBJ1-3; possible D gene TRBD1, 5 bases. The CDR3 is 18 residues long. Trimming took 4 bases from V and 1 from J, leaving 21 bases between them. Germline CDR1 reads SGHRS; CDR2 reads YFSETQ. CDR3 sequence: CASSLGVYGTSSGNTIYF. The CDR3 nucleotides are TGCGCCAGCAGCCTCGGGGTTTATGGGACCTCGTCTGGAAACACCATATATTTT.

The rearrangement links TRBV6-1 to TRBJ1-5; unclear D gene. The V end lost 0 bases, the J end lost 5 bases, and 5 bases lay between the germline ends. The CDR3 extends over 13 amino acids. Per germline, CDR1 MNHNS and CDR2 SASEGT. The CDR3 spells CASSEAGYQPQHF. In DNA form, the CDR3 reads TGTGCCAGCAGTGAAGCTGGGTATCAGCCCCAGCATTTT.

The chain uses TRBV2 and TRBJ2-1, with TRBD2 matching over 7 bases. After removal of 2 bases from V and 0 bases from J, the junction contained 4 bases not matched to a gene. This CDR3 has 16 amino acids. Germline lookup yields CDR1 SNHLY and CDR2 FYNNEI. CDR3 nucleotide sequence: TGTGCCAGCAGTGAATGGGGCGGGAGCTCCTACAATGAGCAGTTCTTC. Protein sequence: CASSEWGGSSYNEQFF.